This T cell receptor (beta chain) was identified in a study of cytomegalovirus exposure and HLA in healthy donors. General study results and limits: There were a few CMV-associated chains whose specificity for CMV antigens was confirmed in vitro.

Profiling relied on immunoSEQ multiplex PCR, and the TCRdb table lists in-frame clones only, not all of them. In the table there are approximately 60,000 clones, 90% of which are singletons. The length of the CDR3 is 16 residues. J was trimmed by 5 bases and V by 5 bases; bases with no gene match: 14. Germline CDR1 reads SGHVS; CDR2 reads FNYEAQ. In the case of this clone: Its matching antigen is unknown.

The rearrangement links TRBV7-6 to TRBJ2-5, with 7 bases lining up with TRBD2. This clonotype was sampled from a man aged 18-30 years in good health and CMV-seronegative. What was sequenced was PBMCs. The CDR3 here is CASSGGNLAVGETQYF. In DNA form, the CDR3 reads TGTGCCAGCAGCGGGGGAAATCTAGCGGTGGGCGAGACCCAGTACTTC. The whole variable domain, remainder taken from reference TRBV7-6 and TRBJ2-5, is GAGVSQSPRYKVTKRGQDVALRCDPISGHVSLYWYRQALGQGPEFLTYFNYEAQQDKSGLPNDRFSAERPEGSISTLTIQRTEQRDSAMYRCASSGGNLAVGETQYFGPGTRLLVL.